The 24 T cell receptor gamma chains below were found in one sample sequenced in a study of γδ T cells in repeated Plasmodium falciparum infection. TCRdb applied CATT to the multiplex PCR reads for clone calling. The sample contains about 5,000 gamma-chain clones, around 3% of which appear only once. Gammadelta T cells were flow-sorted from PBMC into Vgamma9/Vdelta2+ and Vdelta2-negative populations for bulk analysis. Sequences were obtained from gamma-delta T cells from blood. The receptors derive from a pool of human donors (malaria-infected and uninfected, not separated).

In regard to this clone: TCRdb's protein for this DNA is that of a much larger clone and differs from the translation at residue 19, likely a read error; the protein shown is the DNA translation. The V gene is TRGV9; the J gene was not called. The CDR3 has 25 amino acids. In germline, CDR1 is GITISATS, CDR2 ISYDGTV (reference sequence). CDR3: CALWDHCCGEQHLLSQVSSGRIQHF. The CDR3 nucleotides read TGTGCCTTGTGGGACCATTGTTGTGGGGAACAACACTTGTTGTCACAGGTAAGTAGCGGAAGAATACAACATTTC.

In this sample, this clone is medium-sized. The chain combines TRGV5 with TRGJ1 or TRGJ2. The germline V gene encodes CDR1 VINAFY and CDR2 YDVSNSKD. V lost 0 bases, J lost 11 bases, and 4 bases stayed unmatched. The CDR3 runs to 11 residues. The CDR3: CATWDRLEKLF. Here the CDR3 DNA reads TGTGCCACCTGGGACAGGTTAGAGAAACTCTTT.

As for this clone: TCRdb has a much larger clone's protein, which differs at residue 3 from the translation of this DNA, likely because of a read error; what is shown is the protein translated from the DNA. V gene TRGV9 combines with J gene TRGJ1 or TRGJ2. TCRdb carries no J gene annotation; the J gene was assigned here by matching the DNA with germline. With V trimmed by 11 bases and J by 3 bases, 13 bases remained unmatched. The CDR3 consists of 13 residues. Germline loops: CDR1 GITISATS, CDR2 ISYDGTV (reference sequence). The CDR3 protein is CASCLRSYYKKLF. CDR3 bases: TGTGCCTCGTGCCTCAGAAGTTATTATAAGAAACTCTTT.

This clone was observed a handful of times. For this DNA, TCRdb reports the protein of a much larger clone, which diverges at residue 4, most likely from a read error; the protein presented here is translated directly from the DNA. The chain uses TRGV9 and TRGJP. Germline matching of the DNA provided the J gene here, since TCRdb leaves it blank. Germline V gives CDR1 GITISATS, CDR2 ISYDGTV (reference sequence). The CDR3 length is 15 residues. The CDR3 sequence: CALREPELGKKIKVF. As DNA, the CDR3 is TGTGCCTTGAGGGAGCCAGAGTTGGGCAAAAAAATCAAGGTATTT.

Note on this clone: A far larger clone differs by one base, so this is likely a read error. The sample has other DNA sequences that encode this CDR3 too. The CDR3 nucleotides are TGCGCCTTGTGGGAGGGTAAGCAAGAGTTGGGCAAAAAAATCAAGGTATTT. Translated: CALWEGKQELGKKIKVF. The V gene is TRGV9, the J gene TRGJP. TCRdb carries no J gene annotation; the J gene was assigned here by matching the DNA with germline. This CDR3 contains 17 residues. Germline-derived CDR1 and CDR2 are GITISATS and ISYDGTV (reference sequence).

About this clone: It is likely a read error: a sequence one base away is far more abundant. Additional DNA sequences in this sample encode the identical CDR3. Here the V gene is TRGV9, but the J gene went uncalled. Germline V lookup: CDR1 GITISATS, CDR2 ISYDGTV (reference sequence). The CDR3 is 17 residues long. The CDR3 coding sequence is TGTGCCTTGTGGGAGGTGACTCAAGAGTTGGGCAAAAAAATCAAGGTGTTT. Its protein product is CALWEVTQELGKKIKVF.

Concerning this clone itself: A far bigger clonotype differs at one base, so this is likely a read error. This sample includes further DNA sequences coding for the same CDR3. The J gene is uncalled and the V gene is TRGV5. This CDR3 spans 26 amino acids. The germline CDR1 and CDR2 sequences are VINAFY and YDVSNSKD. Here the CDR3 reads CATWVDSLAVEQHLLSQVSIGRIQHF. The CDR3 DNA is TGTGCCACCTGGGTAGACTCTCTGGCAGTGGAACAACACTTGTTGTCACAGGTAAGTATCGGAAGAATACAACATTTC.

Comments on this clone: This DNA's translation differs at residue 9 from TCRdb's protein, which comes from a much larger clone; a read error is likely, and the protein shown is translated from the DNA. The rearrangement links TRGV9 to TRGJ1 or TRGJ2. The J gene was missing in TCRdb and was found by matching the end of the DNA to germline. The CDR3 has 14 amino acids. Germline assignment: CDR1 GITISATS and CDR2 ISYDGTV (reference sequence). The DNA for the CDR3 is TGTGCCTTGTGGGAGGTTGAGAATTGTTATAAGAAACTCTTT. Protein sequence: CALWEVENCYKKLF.

In its sample, this clone was seen a few times. No DNA is shown, since the ends of the CDR3 on it are uncertain; the CDR3 is the one TCRdb lists. A V gene of TRGV2 was called, but no J gene was assigned. Both ends counted, the CDR3 spans 28 residues. Per the germline V gene, CDR1 is EGSNGY and CDR2 is YDSYNSKV. The CDR3 here is CAPDIIRNSLAVEQHLLSQVSIGRIQHF.

This clone has only a few counts. A far bigger clonotype differs at one base, so this is likely a read error. Different DNA sequences within this sample yield the same CDR3. The gene calls are TRGV9 and TRGJP. TCRdb supplies no J gene; here it was assigned by aligning the nucleotide sequence to germline. This CDR3 has 17 residues. The germline gives CDR1 GITISATS, CDR2 ISYDGTV (reference sequence). CDR3 coding DNA: TGTGCCTTGTGGGAGCCTTTGCAAGAATTGGGCAAAAAAATCAAGGTATTT. Translating it yields CALWEPLQELGKKIKVF.

In this sample, this clone turned up a few times. TCRdb's listed protein matches a much larger clone and diverges from this DNA's translation at residue 12, likely through a read error; the protein shown comes from the DNA. V is TRGV8 and J is TRGJP2. No J gene is reported in TCRdb; it was inferred here by comparing the DNA with germline. Germline V gene data show CDR1 as VENAVY and CDR2 as YDSYNSRV. The CDR3 runs 15 residues. The CDR3 sequence: CATWDIKGSDWTKTF. The CDR3 bases are TGTGCCACCTGGGATATAAAGGGTAGTGATTGGACCAAGACGTTT.

As to this clone: TCRdb assigns this DNA the protein of a much larger clone, which departs from its translation at residue 10; this likely reflects a read error, and the protein shown comes from translating the DNA. The genes are TRGV4 and TRGJ1 or TRGJ2. No J gene is reported in TCRdb; it was inferred here by comparing the DNA with germline. The ends lost 0 bases at V and 12 bases at J; junction bases unmatched: 11. The CDR3 has 13 residues. CDR1 is EGSTGY and CDR2 is YDSYTSSV in the germline V gene. The CDR3: CATWDGPFPRKLF. The CDR3 DNA is TGTGCCACCTGGGATGGGCCATTTCCTAGGAAACTCTTT.

Ten or more counts support this clone. TCRdb lists the protein of a much larger clone for this DNA, which differs at residue 10, so this is likely a read error; the protein given here is translated from the DNA itself. The CDR3 DNA follows: TGTGCCACCTGGGATAGGCGGAGGTATAGGAAACTCTTT. Protein sequence: CATWDRRRYRKLF. V is TRGV8 and J is TRGJ1 or TRGJ2. This CDR3 spans 13 amino acids. CDR1 is VENAVY, CDR2 YDSYNSRV, per germline.

With regard to this clone: This likely traces to a read error, being one base from a far larger clone. This same CDR3 is encoded by further DNA sequences in the sample. The rearrangement links TRGV9 to TRGJP. The J gene comes from matching the DNA to germline here; TCRdb lacks it. The germline V gene encodes CDR1 GITISATS and CDR2 ISYDGTV (reference sequence). The V segment lost 4 bases and the J segment 7 bases; nucleotides outside the gene matches: 4. The CDR3 totals 15 residues. The CDR3 is CALWDSELGKKIKVF. The CDR3 nucleotides are TGTGCCTTGTGGGATTCTGAGTTGGGCAAAAAAATCAAGGTATTT.

For this clone: A read error likely explains why the TCRdb protein, taken from a much larger clone, differs from this DNA's translation at residue 14; the protein shown is translated from the DNA. CDR3 amino acids: CALWEDSQELGKKVKVF. CDR3 DNA: TGTGCCTTGTGGGAGGATAGCCAAGAGTTGGGCAAAAAAGTCAAGGTATTT. The V call is TRGV9, the J call TRGJP. TCRdb gives no J gene; it was assigned here by matching the DNA to germline. CDR3 length: 17 amino acids. CDR1 is GITISATS and CDR2 is ISYDGTV in the germline V gene (reference sequence).

With respect to this clone: A far larger clone is a single base away, which makes a read error likely. The gene calls are TRGV9 and TRGJ1 or TRGJ2. The CDR3 length is 14 residues. The V gene's germline CDR1 is GITISATS and CDR2 ISYDGTV (reference sequence). In DNA, the CDR3 is TGCGCCTTGTGGGAGTCTTCGAATTATTATAAGAAACTCTTT. The encoded protein is CALWESSNYYKKLF.

About this clone: This likely stems from a read error, as it lies one base from a far larger clone. The DNA is omitted, as the CDR3 cannot be located on it reliably, and the CDR3 follows TCRdb's listing. The same CDR3 arises from other DNA sequences in this sample as well. CDR3 in amino acids: CATWDGDFIIRNSLAVEQHLLSQVSIGRIQHF. No J gene was called, and the V gene is TRGV8. The CDR3 sequence runs 32 residues, both termini included. Germline values: CDR1 VENAVY, CDR2 YDSYNSRV.

This clone came up a few times. This sequence is one base from a far larger clone and is likely a read error. The sample holds other DNA sequences that translate to the same CDR3. The genes are TRGV9 and TRGJ1 or TRGJ2. TCRdb carries no J gene annotation; the J gene was assigned here by matching the DNA with germline. This CDR3 is 12 amino acids long. Germline CDR1 GITISATS, CDR2 ISYDGTV (reference sequence). CDR3 loop: CALWEFYYKKLF. The CDR3 DNA reads TGTGCCCTGTGGGAGTTTTATTATAAGAAACTCTTT.

In this sample, this clone is large (0.1 to 1%). V usage is TRGV9 and J usage is TRGJP. This CDR3 contains 16 residues. With 0 bases clipped from V and 9 bases from J, the junction kept 5 bases outside the gene matches. The germline V gene has CDR1 GITISATS and CDR2 ISYDGTV (reference sequence). CDR3 nucleotide sequence: TGTGCCTTGTGGGAGGTGCACCTGTTGGGCAAAAAAATCAAGGTATTT. Encoded protein: CALWEVHLLGKKIKVF.

This clone appeared a few times. One base separates it from a far larger clone, so it is likely a read error. The identical CDR3 is also encoded by other nucleotide sequences in the sample. This chain links TRGV9 with TRGJP. TCRdb supplies no J gene; here it was assigned by aligning the nucleotide sequence to germline. In germline, CDR1 is GITISATS, CDR2 ISYDGTV (reference sequence). The CDR3 has 17 amino acids. The CDR3 DNA sequence: TGTGCCTTGTGGGAGGAACAGCAAGAGCTGGGCAAAAAAATCAAGGTATTT. It encodes CALWEEQQELGKKIKVF.

This clone was detected ten times or more. The translation of this DNA and the TCRdb protein of a much larger clone differ at residue 13, probably owing to a read error; the protein shown here is translated from the DNA. Other DNA sequences within the sample encode an identical CDR3. The rearrangement joins TRGV9 to TRGJP. TCRdb records no J gene; here it was assigned by comparing the DNA to germline. Germline lookup yields CDR1 GITISATS and CDR2 ISYDGTV (reference sequence). The CDR3 runs 16 residues. The CDR3 DNA reads as TGTGCCTTGTGGGAGGTGCAAGAGTTGGGCAAAAAAACCAAGGTATTT. Amino acids: CALWEVQELGKKTKVF.

Of note for this clone: This likely came from a read error, as a far larger clone is one base away. The sample contains more than one DNA sequence encoding this CDR3. V and J are TRGV9 and TRGJP. Germline matching of the DNA provided the J gene here, since TCRdb leaves it blank. V lost 0 bases and J lost 11; bases outside the gene matches: 10. CDR1 is GITISATS and CDR2 is ISYDGTV in the germline V gene (reference sequence). There are 17 residues in the CDR3. The CDR3 spells CALWEVRFELGKKIKVF. DNA for the CDR3: TGTGCCTTGTGGGAGGTGCGATTTGAGCTGGGCAAAAAAATCAAGGTATTT.

Note on this clone: A far bigger clonotype differs at one base, so this is likely a read error. Additional DNA sequences in this sample encode the identical CDR3. The CDR3: CAFKGYWKKLF. CDR3 nucleotide sequence: TGCGCCTTCAAGGGTTATTGGAAGAAACTCTTT. The rearrangement joins TRGV9 to TRGJ1 or TRGJ2. TCRdb is silent on the J gene; assignment here came from matching the DNA to germline. The CDR3 runs to 11 residues. CDR1 GITISATS and CDR2 ISYDGTV come from the germline V gene (reference sequence).

Notes on this clone: TCRdb lists the protein of a much larger clone for this DNA, which differs at residues 3 and 6, so this is likely a read error; the protein given here is translated from the DNA itself. This chain connects TRGV4 to TRGJ1 or TRGJ2. The CDR3 spans 13 residues. Germline V lookup: CDR1 EGSTGY, CDR2 YDSYTSSV. DNA of the CDR3: TGTGCCGCCTGGGATTTCGGCGAAGATAAGAAACTCTTT. Translation gives CAAWDFGEDKKLF.